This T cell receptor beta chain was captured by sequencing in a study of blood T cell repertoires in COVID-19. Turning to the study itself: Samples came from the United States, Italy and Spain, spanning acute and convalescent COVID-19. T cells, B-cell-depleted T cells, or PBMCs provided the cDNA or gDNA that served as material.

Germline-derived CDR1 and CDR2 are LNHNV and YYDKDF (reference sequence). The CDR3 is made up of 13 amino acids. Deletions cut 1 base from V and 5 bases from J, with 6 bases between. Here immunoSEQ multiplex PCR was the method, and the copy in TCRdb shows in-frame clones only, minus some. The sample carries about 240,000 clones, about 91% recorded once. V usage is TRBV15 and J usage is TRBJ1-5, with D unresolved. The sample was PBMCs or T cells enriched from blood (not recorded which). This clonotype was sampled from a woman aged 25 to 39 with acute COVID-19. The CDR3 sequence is CATSRVEYQPQHF. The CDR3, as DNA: TGTGCCACCAGCAGAGTGGAGTATCAGCCCCAGCATTTT.